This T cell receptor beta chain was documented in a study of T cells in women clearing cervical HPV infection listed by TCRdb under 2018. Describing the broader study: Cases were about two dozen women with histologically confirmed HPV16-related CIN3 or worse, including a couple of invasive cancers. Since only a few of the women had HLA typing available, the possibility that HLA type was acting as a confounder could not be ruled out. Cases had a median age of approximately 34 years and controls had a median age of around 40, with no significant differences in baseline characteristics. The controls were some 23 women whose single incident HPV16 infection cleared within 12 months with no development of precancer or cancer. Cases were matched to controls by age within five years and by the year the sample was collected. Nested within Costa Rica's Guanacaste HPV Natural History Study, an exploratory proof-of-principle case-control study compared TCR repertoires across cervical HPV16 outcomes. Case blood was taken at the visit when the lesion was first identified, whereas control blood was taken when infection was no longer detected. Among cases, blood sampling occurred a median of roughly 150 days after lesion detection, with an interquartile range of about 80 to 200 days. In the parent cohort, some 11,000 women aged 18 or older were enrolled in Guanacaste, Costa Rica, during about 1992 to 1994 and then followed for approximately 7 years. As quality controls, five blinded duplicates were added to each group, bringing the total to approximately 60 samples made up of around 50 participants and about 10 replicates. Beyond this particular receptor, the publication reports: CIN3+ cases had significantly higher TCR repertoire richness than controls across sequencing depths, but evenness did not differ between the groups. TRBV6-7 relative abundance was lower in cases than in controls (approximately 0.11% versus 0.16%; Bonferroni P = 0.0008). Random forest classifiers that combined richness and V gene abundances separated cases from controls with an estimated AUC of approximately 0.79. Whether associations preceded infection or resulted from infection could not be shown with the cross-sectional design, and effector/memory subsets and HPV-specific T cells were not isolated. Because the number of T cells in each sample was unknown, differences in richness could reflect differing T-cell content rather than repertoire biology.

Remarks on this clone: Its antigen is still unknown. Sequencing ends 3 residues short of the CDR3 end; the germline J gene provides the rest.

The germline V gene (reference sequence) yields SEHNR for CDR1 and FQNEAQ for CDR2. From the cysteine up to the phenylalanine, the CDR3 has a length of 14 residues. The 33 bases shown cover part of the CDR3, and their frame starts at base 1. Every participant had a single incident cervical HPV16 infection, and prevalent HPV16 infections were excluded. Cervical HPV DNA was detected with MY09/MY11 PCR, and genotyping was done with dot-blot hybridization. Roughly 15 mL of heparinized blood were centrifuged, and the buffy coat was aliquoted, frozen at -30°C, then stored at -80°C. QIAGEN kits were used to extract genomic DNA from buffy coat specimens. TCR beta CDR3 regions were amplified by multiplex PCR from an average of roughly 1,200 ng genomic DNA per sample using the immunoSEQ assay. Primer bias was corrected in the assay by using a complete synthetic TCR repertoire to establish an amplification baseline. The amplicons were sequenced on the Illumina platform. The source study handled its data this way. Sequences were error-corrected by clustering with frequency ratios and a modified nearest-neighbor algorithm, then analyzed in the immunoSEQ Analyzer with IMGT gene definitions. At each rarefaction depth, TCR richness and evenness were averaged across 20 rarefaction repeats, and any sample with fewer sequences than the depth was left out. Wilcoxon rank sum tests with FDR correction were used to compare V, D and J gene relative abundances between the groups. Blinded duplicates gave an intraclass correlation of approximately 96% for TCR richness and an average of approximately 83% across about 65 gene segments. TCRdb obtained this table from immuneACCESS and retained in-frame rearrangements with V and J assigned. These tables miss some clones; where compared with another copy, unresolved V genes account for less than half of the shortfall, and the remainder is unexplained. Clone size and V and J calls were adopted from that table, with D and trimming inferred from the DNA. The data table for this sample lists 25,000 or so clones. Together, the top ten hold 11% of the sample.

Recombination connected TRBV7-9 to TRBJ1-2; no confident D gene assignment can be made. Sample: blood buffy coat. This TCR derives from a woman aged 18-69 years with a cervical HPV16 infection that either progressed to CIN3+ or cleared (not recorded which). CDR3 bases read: TGTGCCAGCAGCCCCAGTGGGCCCTTCTACGAC. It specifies CASSPSGPFYD. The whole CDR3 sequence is CASSPSGPFYDYTF.